The clone carrying this TCR beta chain was seen a few times. Only in-frame clones appear in the TCRdb table, and some are missing; sequencing was by immunoSEQ multiplex PCR. In the table there are a few hundred thousand clones, approximately 78% of which are singletons. The record originates from a study of blood T cell repertoires in COVID-19. Study details: Sources were T cells, B-cell-depleted T cells, or PBMCs; the material itself was cDNA or gDNA.

Germline V gene data show CDR1 as SGHVS and CDR2 as FQNEAQ. This CDR3 spans 16 amino acids. After removal of 3 bases from V and 3 bases from J, the junction contained 3 bases not matched to a gene. The chain carries TRBV7-8 and TRBJ2-2; TRBD2 matches at 11 bases. This TCR came from a woman aged 80 or over with acute or convalescent COVID-19. Sequencing used peripheral blood. As DNA, the CDR3 is TGTGCCAGCAGCTTGGTACTAGCGGGAGACACCGGGGAGCTGTTTTTT. Translating gives CASSLVLAGDTGELFF.